The rows below give T cell receptor beta chains drawn from one sample of a study of blood T cell repertoires in COVID-19. The assay was immunoSEQ multiplex PCR, and TCRdb's table has in-frame clones only and misses some. The sample contains roughly 90,000 clones, over 70% of which appear only once. Sequencing was done on a sample of peripheral blood. Source of these receptors: a woman older than 75 with active or convalescent COVID-19. CDR3s include the opening cysteine and the closing phenylalanine or tryptophan. The D gene is left open where the match is weak.

V gene	D gene	CDR3 protein
TRBV6-4	-	CASRLTGNTGELFF
TRBV2	TRBD2	CATFHIRLAGQETQYF
TRBV7-8	TRBD1	CASSRQGRILNSPLHF
TRBV5-1	TRBD1	CASSPPGTGALYEQYF
TRBV11-2	-	CASSFILGGTEAFF
TRBV5-1	TRBD1	CASSLEAGGASGYGYTF
TRBV7-3	TRBD1	CASSPSRDSFHEQYF
TRBV28	-	CASSPGFGVTYEQYF
TRBV5-5	-	CASSLVEVRRETQYF
TRBV18	-	CASSPPSLSGDTQYF
TRBV5-1	TRBD1	CASSLGNRGLGEQYF
TRBV29-1	-	CSVDTGRYGYTF
TRBV7-2	-	CASSLMAQRAFF
TRBV19	-	CASSISAGKNNEQFF
TRBV9	-	CASSVDPGGTYEQYF
TRBV19	-	CASSVARTHYNEQFF
TRBV30	-	CAWSVLGGWQPQHF
TRBV14	-	CASSPKGGEYGYTF
TRBV7-7	TRBD2	CASSPLPRTSGMGEQFF
TRBV19	TRBD1	CASSRTGGNEKLFF
TRBV12-3/TRBV12-4	-	CASSLAHEQYF
TRBV18	-	CASTPSRTPSYEQYF
TRBV19	-	CASSTRGGLLGNQPQHF
TRBV28	-	CASSRDFLTYEQYF
TRBV19	-	CASSQGAVGNQPQHF
TRBV24-1	TRBD1	CATSDVIRGNTDTQYF
TRBV7-9	-	CASSFQRGNEKLFF
TRBV29-1	-	CSAPHASAGTEAFF
TRBV20-1	-	CSASSWGGNTEAFF
TRBV6-2/TRBV6-3	TRBD2	CASSYQRGGLGITDTQYF
TRBV18	TRBD1	CASSPLPGTGQDTQYF
TRBV9	-	CASSVERTRSYNSPLHF
TRBV10-3	TRBD2	CAISESALGLAGGSYEQYF
TRBV10-2	TRBD1	CASRASGTGADEQYF
TRBV11-2	-	CASSLLTGNRASDTQYF
TRBV28	TRBD2	CASSLAGVRSYEQYF
TRBV18	-	CASSPTDRENIQYF
TRBV6-5	-	CASSPTDQGGYEQYF
TRBV2	TRBD2	CASRKGSGGGQETQYF
TRBV6-2/TRBV6-3	TRBD2	CASSYTSGRGSDTQYF
TRBV6-5	-	CASSYAGLGEQYF
TRBV2	-	CASSGPQGSDTEAFF
TRBV15	-	CATSRDLTPSYDNEQFF